The 26 T cell receptor beta chains reported below all come from one sample, sequenced in a study of OX40 agonist ivuxolimab in advanced cancers. The repertoire was sequenced with immunoSEQ multiplex PCR; TCRdb's copy has only in-frame clones and lacks some. The sample holds 65,000 to 90,000 clones, about 90% seen once. This specimen consisted of CD4+ or CD8+ T cells sorted from blood, obtained in a trial of the OX40 agonist ivuxolimab. These receptors all come from an adult with an advanced solid tumor such as melanoma, head and neck, liver or kidney cancer.

The chain uses TRBV30 and TRBJ1-3; D remains unclear. This CDR3 comprises 11 residues. The ends were cut back, 2 bases at V and 7 bases at J, with 6 bases in the middle. Germline assignment: CDR1 GTSNPN and CDR2 SVGIG (reference sequence). In DNA, the CDR3 is TGTGCCTGGAGTAGTCTGAACACCATATATTTT. Its protein is CAWSSLNTIYF.

This chain joins TRBV30 and TRBJ2-7, with TRBD1 as a possible D gene (6 bases). This CDR3 is built from 13 residues. Trimming cost V 2 bases and J 0 bases, with 8 bases left between them. Per the germline V gene, CDR1 is GTSNPN and CDR2 is SVGIG (reference sequence). In nucleotides, the CDR3 is TGTGCCTGGAGTTCAGGGGACTCCTACGAGCAGTACTTC. It specifies CAWSSGDSYEQYF.

The chain combines TRBV4-3 with TRBJ1-5, with 7 bases identical to TRBD1. The CDR3 is made up of 17 amino acids. With 0 bases clipped from V and 3 bases from J, the junction kept 8 bases outside the gene matches. Germline lookup yields CDR1 LGHNA and CDR2 YSLEER. The DNA of the CDR3 is TGCGCCAGCAGCCAAGATACGCGGACAGGCGCCAATCAGCCCCAGCATTTT. Translation gives CASSQDTRTGANQPQHF.

The V and J genes are TRBV30 and TRBJ2-1; weak D call: TRBD2 (6 bases). This CDR3 is 12 amino acids long. The germline V and J ends were trimmed by 8 bases and 5 bases, with 13 bases remaining between them. Germline values: CDR1 GTSNPN, CDR2 SVGIG (reference sequence). The CDR3 region has the DNA TGTGCCCGGGACTGGGATAACAATGAGCAGTTCTTC. Translating it yields CARDWDNNEQFF.

This chain connects TRBV13 to TRBJ1-2, with 9 positions matching TRBD1. Germline-derived CDR1 and CDR2 are PRHDT and FYEKMQ (reference sequence). V gave up 3 bases and J gave up 5 bases; unmatched junction bases: 4. This CDR3 has 14 amino acids. CDR3 sequence: CASSLDRGGYGYTF. The CDR3 nucleotides are TGTGCCAGCAGCTTGGACAGGGGAGGTTATGGCTACACCTTC.

This sequence joins TRBV27 and TRBJ2-3; D is undetermined. V was trimmed by 5 bases and J by 4 bases, leaving 10 bases between them. Germline V gene sequence: CDR1 MNHEY, CDR2 SMNVEV (reference sequence). The CDR3 totals 13 residues. In nucleotides, the CDR3 is TGTGCCAGCAGTCCCCTTGGTGCAGATACGCAGTATTTT. It codes for CASSPLGADTQYF.

The chain combines TRBV4-3 with TRBJ2-1; D gene ambiguous. CDR1 and CDR2 from the germline V gene are LGHNA and YSLEER. V gave up 1 base and J gave up 3 bases, with 7 bases separating them. This CDR3 spans 14 amino acids. The CDR3 sequence: CASSQGVRYNEQFF. The CDR3 DNA follows: TGCGCCAGCAGCCAAGGAGTTCGCTACAATGAGCAGTTCTTC.

The chain links TRBV2 to TRBJ2-1; TRBD1 agrees at 9 bases. CDR3 length: 15 residues. Germline CDR1 and CDR2: SNHLY and FYNNEI. Trimming at V came to 7 bases and at J to 4 bases, leaving 8 bases not matched to a gene. The CDR3 nucleotides are TGTGCCAGCACTTCTCCCGGGACAGGGTACAATGAGCAGTTCTTC. The encoded protein is CASTSPGTGYNEQFF.

The chain links TRBV9 to TRBJ1-1; 9 nucleotides agree with TRBD1. J gave up 6 bases and V 5 bases, and 8 bases lay outside the gene matches. Germline lookup yields CDR1 SGDLS and CDR2 YYNGEE. The CDR3 runs 14 residues. CDR3 region: CASSGTGGGPEAFF. Here the CDR3 DNA reads TGTGCCAGCAGTGGTACAGGGGGCGGGCCTGAAGCTTTCTTT.

The V gene is TRBV9, the J gene TRBJ2-3; D not certain. V lost 3 bases and J 2 bases, leaving 4 bases between the germline ends. CDR3 length: 12 residues. Germline V lookup: CDR1 SGDLS, CDR2 YYNGEE. In nucleotides, the CDR3 is TGTGCCAGCAGCGCTCTCACAGATACGCAGTATTTT. Protein sequence: CASSALTDTQYF. The full variable domain, completed using reference TRBV9 and TRBJ2-3, is DSGVTQTPKHLITATGQRVTLRCSPRSGDLSVYWYQQSLDQGLQFLIQYYNGEERAKGNILERFSAQQFPDLHSELNLSSLELGDSALYFCASSALTDTQYFGPGTRLTVL.

The genes are TRBV10-3 and TRBJ1-1; D is perhaps TRBD1 (5 bases). Germline V gene lookup returns CDR1 ENHRY and CDR2 SYGVKD. This CDR3 region has 13 residues. V was shortened by 6 bases and J by 2 bases, with 10 bases between the two germline ends. The CDR3 here is CAIRFDSNTEAFF. The CDR3 coding sequence is TGTGCCATCAGATTCGACAGTAACACTGAAGCTTTCTTT.

This clone was observed a single time. The chain couples TRBV30 to TRBJ2-1, with unresolved D. Germline V gene lookup returns CDR1 GTSNPN and CDR2 SVGIG (reference sequence). Deletions cut 3 bases from V and 0 bases from J, with 6 bases between. This CDR3 has 13 amino acids. The CDR3 bases are TGTGCCTGGAGCCCCCTCTCCTACAATGAGCAGTTCTTC. The encoded protein is CAWSPLSYNEQFF.

This chain connects TRBV4-1 to TRBJ1-2, with a possible D match to TRBD1 (6 bases). Germline V gives CDR1 MGHRA, CDR2 YSYEKL. The V gene lost 1 base and the J gene lost 3 bases, with 12 bases spanning the gap. This CDR3 comprises 15 residues. CDR3 coding DNA: TGCGCCAGCAGCCAAGTCTCACAGGGCCACTATGGCTACACCTTC. Translating it yields CASSQVSQGHYGYTF.

The rearrangement uses TRBV27 and TRBJ1-4; D remains ambiguous. Trimming stripped 1 base from V and 5 bases from J, with 5 bases between. Looked up from germline, CDR1 is MNHEY and CDR2 is SMNVEV (reference sequence). CDR3 length: 13 residues. DNA of the CDR3: TGTGCCAGCAGTTTATTAGGGAATGAAAAACTGTTTTTT. Protein product: CASSLLGNEKLFF.

The chain employs TRBV28 and TRBJ2-1; 9 nucleotides align to TRBD2. The CDR3 loop spans 14 amino acids. Germline CDR1 and CDR2: MDHEN and SYDVKM. V shed 5 bases, J shed 5 bases, and the junction held 4 bases outside the gene matches. CDR3 protein: CASSPTSGHNEQFF. CDR3 DNA: TGTGCCAGCAGTCCGACTAGCGGCCACAATGAGCAGTTCTTC.

The CDR3 coding sequence is TGTGCCAGTAGTACCCCCTGGGGAGGGGGCAACGGGGAGCTGTTTTTT. This sequence encodes CASSTPWGGGNGELFF. The rearrangement uses TRBV19 and TRBJ2-2; TRBD1 or TRBD2 may be the D gene (7 bases each). Germline loops: CDR1 LNHDA, CDR2 SQIVND (reference sequence). V was cut by 4 bases and J by 7 bases, with 19 bases left in between. The CDR3 consists of 16 residues.

V is TRBV4-3 and J is TRBJ2-3, with D possibly being TRBD1 (5 bases). With 4 bases removed from V and 4 bases from J, the gap between germline ends came to 12 bases. Germline V gene lookup returns CDR1 LGHNA and CDR2 YSLEER. This CDR3 contains 14 residues. CDR3 sequence reads: CASSPGQGPDTQYF. The CDR3 DNA follows: TGCGCCAGCAGCCCGGGCCAGGGCCCAGATACGCAGTATTTT.

J is TRBJ2-1 and V is TRBV27; maybe TRBD2 (6 bases). Trimming pared 0 bases from V and 7 bases from J, leaving 13 bases between. Germline V lookup: CDR1 MNHEY, CDR2 SMNVEV (reference sequence). There are 15 residues in the CDR3. This CDR3 is CASSLSSTRGNEQFF. CDR3 sequence (DNA): TGTGCCAGCAGTTTATCGTCGACTAGAGGAAATGAGCAGTTCTTC.

V and J are TRBV27 and TRBJ2-3, with a weak D call TRBD2 (6 bases). The CDR3 extends over 15 amino acids. Looked up from germline, CDR1 is MNHEY and CDR2 is SMNVEV (reference sequence). Trimming left V 7 bases short and J 1 base short, with 15 bases between. The chain's CDR3 is CASTPFGGRTDTQYF. The CDR3 coding sequence is TGTGCCAGCACCCCCTTCGGGGGACGCACAGATACGCAGTATTTT.

This chain connects TRBV6-6 to TRBJ2-2; 10 bases are shared with TRBD2. Germline CDR1 MNHNY, CDR2 SVGAGI (reference sequence). V shed 5 bases and J 6 bases; nucleotides not matched to a gene: 9. The CDR3 has 16 residues. The CDR3 bases are TGTGCCAGCAGTCCAAGGACTAGCGGTAGGGCCGGGGAGCTGTTTTTT. It yields the protein CASSPRTSGRAGELFF.

In its sample, this clone was seen once. The rearrangement links TRBV2 to TRBJ2-1, with D tentatively TRBD2 (6 bases). The V gene's germline CDR1 is SNHLY and CDR2 FYNNEI. The CDR3 extends over 16 amino acids. V shed 2 bases and J shed 4 bases, with 15 bases lying between them. CDR3 DNA: TGTGCCAGCAGTGAATCTGCGGGATCCAGGTACAATGAGCAGTTCTTC. It encodes CASSESAGSRYNEQFF.

The gene calls are TRBV28 and TRBJ2-1, with D unclear. The germline CDR1 and CDR2 sequences are MDHEN and SYDVKM. The CDR3 covers 14 residues. Deletions cut 6 bases from V and 3 bases from J, with 12 bases between. For the CDR3, the DNA is TGTGCCAGCAGGCAGAGGACCCTCTACAATGAGCAGTTCTTC. Its protein is CASRQRTLYNEQFF.

The gene calls are TRBV15 and TRBJ1-1, with D unresolved. The V end lost 0 bases, the J end lost 1 base, and 0 bases lay between the germline ends. The germline V gene has CDR1 LNHNV and CDR2 YYDKDF (reference sequence). The CDR3 spans 12 residues. CDR3 coding DNA: TGTGCCACCAGCAGAGAGAACACTGAAGCTTTCTTT. It codes for CATSRENTEAFF.

This rearrangement joins TRBV6-4 to TRBJ2-3, with a tentative D call TRBD1 (6 bases). Trimming shortened V by 4 bases and J by 2 bases, and 10 bases separated the two germline ends. This CDR3 has 14 amino acids. CDR1 MRHNA and CDR2 SNTAGT come from the germline V gene. For the CDR3, the DNA is TGTGCCAGCAGTGCAACAGGGCCCACAGATACGCAGTATTTT. Translating it yields CASSATGPTDTQYF.

The CDR3 sequence is CASSPWGSLAKNIQYF. In DNA, the CDR3 is TGTGCCAGCAGCCCCTGGGGGAGCTTAGCCAAAAACATTCAGTACTTC. The rearrangement joins TRBV28 to TRBJ2-4, with D possibly being TRBD1 or TRBD2 (5 bases each). Per the germline V gene, CDR1 is MDHEN and CDR2 is SYDVKM. Between the trimmed V and J ends, which lost 6 bases and 0 bases, there was a span of 15 bases. This CDR3 has 16 amino acids.

This chain connects TRBV27 to TRBJ2-3; 7 bases match TRBD2. The germline gives CDR1 MNHEY, CDR2 SMNVEV (reference sequence). Losses at the gene ends were 3 bases for V and 0 bases for J; bases not matched to a gene: 15. This CDR3 is built from 19 residues. The CDR3 reads CASSFTQKGGGASTDTQYF. The CDR3 DNA is TGTGCCAGCAGTTTTACCCAAAAAGGCGGGGGAGCCAGCACAGATACGCAGTATTTT.